These 7 T cell receptor beta chains were sequenced from one sample in a study of OX40 agonist ivuxolimab in advanced cancers. To prepare the library, the immunoSEQ multiplex PCR assay was applied. TCRdb's version of the immuneACCESS table is confined to in-frame rearrangements and falls short of the full clone set. An unresolved V gene accounts for under half of the shortfall where checked; the remainder is of unknown origin. Recorded for this sample are about 17,000 clones; 70% to 90% of them occurred a single time. Less than 80% of the sample comes from the top ten. The sequencing used CD4+ or CD8+ T cells sorted from blood, collected in a trial of the OX40 agonist ivuxolimab. The origin of the receptors is an adult with an advanced solid tumor such as melanoma, head and neck, liver or kidney cancer.

This chain connects TRBV2 to TRBJ2-5, with 7 bases matching TRBD1. The CDR3 has 12 amino acids. The germline V gene has CDR1 SNHLY and CDR2 FYNNEI. V lost 7 bases and J lost 2; bases outside the gene matches: 1. The CDR3 loop is CASKTGQETQYF. The CDR3 nucleotides read TGTGCCAGCAAGACAGGGCAAGAGACCCAGTACTTC.

This clone was detected a few times. The gene calls are TRBV14 and TRBJ2-1; the match to TRBD2 covers 11 bases. The germline gives CDR1 SGHDN, CDR2 FVKESK. CDR3 length equals 15 residues. J gave up 4 bases and V 7 bases, and 6 bases lay outside the gene matches. The CDR3 nucleotides read TGTGCCAGCACAGAGGGACTAGCGGATTACAATGAGCAGTTCTTC. Translated: CASTEGLADYNEQFF.

This clone was observed a single time. This rearrangement joins TRBV7-2 to TRBJ2-1; TRBD2 matches at 9 bases. The junction had 5 bases not matched to a gene; V was cut back by 4 bases and J by 4 bases. Germline assignment: CDR1 SGHTA and CDR2 FQGNSA. The CDR3 runs to 15 residues. The CDR3 DNA reads TGTGCCAGCAGCTCACCTAGCGGGATTTACAATGAGCAGTTCTTC. Its translation is CASSSPSGIYNEQFF.

This clone has just one count. The chain has TRBV6-5 and TRBJ2-7; D might be TRBD2 (6 bases). CDR3 length equals 14 residues. The V end was cut by 0 bases, the J end by 7 bases, with 13 bases between. CDR1 and CDR2 from the germline V gene are MNHEY and SVGAGI. The chain's CDR3 is CASSYSGGVGEQYF. The CDR3 bases are TGTGCCAGCAGTTACTCTGGCGGGGTTGGGGAGCAGTACTTC.

The chain recombines TRBV7-2 with TRBJ2-1, with 12 bases identical to TRBD1. The junction had 17 bases not matched to a gene; V was cut back by 7 bases and J by 10 bases. Germline CDR1 and CDR2: SGHTA and FQGNSA. The CDR3 consists of 17 residues. CDR3 nucleotides: TGTGCCAGCACCCCAGCAGGATGGGACAGGGGGCTGCGGGAGCAGTTCTTC. It codes for CASTPAGWDRGLREQFF. The complete variable domain, with remaining parts taken from reference TRBV7-2 and TRBJ2-1, reads GAGVSQSPSNKVTEKGKDVELRCDPISGHTALYWYRQSLGQGLEFLIYFQGNSAPDKSGLPSDRFSAERTGGSVSTLTIQRTQQEDSAVYLCASTPAGWDRGLREQFFGPGTRLTVL.

V and J are TRBV4-3 and TRBJ2-5, with D possibly matching TRBD1 (5 bases). V was clipped by 4 bases and J by 5 bases, with 11 bases between them. Per the germline V gene, CDR1 is LGHNA and CDR2 is YSLEER. This CDR3 region has 13 residues. The CDR3, as DNA: TGCGCCAGCAGCCCCGACAGAAGGGAGACCCAGTACTTC. Translating gives CASSPDRRETQYF.

The gene calls are TRBV19 and TRBJ1-1; 8 bases are shared with TRBD1. V gave up 5 bases and J gave up 5 bases; unmatched junction bases: 10. This CDR3 region has 15 residues. The germline CDR1 and CDR2 sequences are LNHDA and SQIVND (reference sequence). CDR3 residues: CASSAETGGGTEAFF. In DNA, the CDR3 is TGTGCCAGTAGTGCCGAAACAGGGGGGGGTACTGAAGCTTTCTTT.